Presented here are 23 T cell receptor beta chains from one specimen sequenced in a study of T-cell reconstitution after alpha-beta-depleted transplantation in children. A TCRbeta library incorporating unique molecular identifiers was prepared. One entry per CDR3 protein results from TCRdb running MiXCR on the PCR reads. The sample yields just over 350,000 distinct CDR3 sequences, 13% seen once. This specimen was PBMCs, taken from the stem cell graft. The receptor source for this set is a human donor who donated a stem cell graft to a child with Fanconi anemia.

This clonotype was seen only a few times. The V and J genes are TRBV3-1 and TRBJ2-3; perhaps TRBD1 as D (6 bases). CDR1 and CDR2 (germline): LGHDT, YNNKEL (reference sequence). Trimming pared 8 bases from V and 1 base from J, leaving 10 bases between. CDR3 length: 13 residues. Here the CDR3 reads CASGTSGTDTQYF. DNA for the CDR3: TGTGCCAGCGGGACATCGGGCACAGATACGCAGTATTTT.

This clonotype was seen a few times. The genes are TRBV4-3 and TRBJ2-3; TRBD1 is a possible D gene (6 bases). Germline V gene lookup returns CDR1 LGHNA and CDR2 YSLEER. This CDR3 is 15 amino acids long. Trimming left V 0 bases short and J 2 bases short, with 9 bases between. CDR3: CASSQDRGSTDTQYF. The CDR3 region has the DNA TGCGCCAGCAGCCAAGACAGGGGATCCACAGATACGCAGTATTTT.

This clonotype was seen only a few times. The genes are TRBV5-5 and TRBJ2-1; D is possibly TRBD2 (5 bases). Germline lookup yields CDR1 SGHKS and CDR2 YYEKEE (reference sequence). The CDR3 has 14 amino acids. Trimming pared 3 bases from V and 5 bases from J, leaving 12 bases between. CDR3 DNA: TGTGCCAGCAGCTCTCCGCTAGCCGACAATGAGCAGTTCTTC. Its protein is CASSSPLADNEQFF.

J is TRBJ2-2 and V is TRBV12-3 or TRBV12-4; no reliable D call. Trimming pared 10 bases from V and 8 bases from J, leaving 11 bases between. The CDR3 is 11 amino acids. CDR3 DNA sequence: TGTGCCACTACAGCCGCTGGGGAGCTGTTTTTT. This encodes CATTAAGELFF.

This clonotype was recorded many times. One end of the junction varies from germline; a read error may be responsible. The chain carries TRBV7-7 and TRBJ2-3; D is possibly TRBD2 (7 bases). CDR3 length: 16 amino acids. Germline V lookup: CDR1 SSHAT, CDR2 FNYEAQ (reference sequence). The CDR3 loop reads CASSPSGGGPGDTQYF. In DNA form, the CDR3 reads TGTGCTAGCAGCCCTTCGGGGGGCGGACCGGGGGATACGCAGTATTTT. The full variable domain, completed using reference TRBV7-7 and TRBJ2-3, is GAGVSQSPRYKVTKRGQDVTLRCDPISSHATLYWYQQALGQGPEFLTYFNYEAQPDKSGLPSDRFSAERPEGSISTLTIQRTEQRDSAMYRCASSPSGGGPGDTQYFGPGTRLTVL.

In its sample, this clonotype was seen many times. This sequence joins TRBV2 and TRBJ2-2; D may correspond to TRBD1 or TRBD2 (5 bases each). V gave up 11 bases and J gave up 4 bases, with 17 bases separating them. The CDR3 is 14 amino acids. CDR1 SNHLY and CDR2 FYNNEI come from the germline V gene. Here the CDR3 DNA reads TGTGCCGGGGCGAAAGGGGCGGGCACCGGGGAGCTGTTTTTT. Amino acid sequence: CAGAKGAGTGELFF.

The rearrangement joins TRBV11-2 to TRBJ1-2; 7 bases map to TRBD1. CDR3 size: 14 residues. Germline CDR1 SGHAT, CDR2 FQNNGV. The V gene end was trimmed by 0 bases and the J gene end by 7 bases; junction bases not matched to a gene: 5. CDR3 in amino acids: CASSLDRDRSGYTF. CDR3 nucleotides: TGTGCCAGCAGCTTAGATCGGGACAGATCTGGCTACACCTTC.

This clonotype was observed a few times. The J gene is TRBJ2-2, the V gene TRBV30; D ambiguous. V gave up 8 bases and J gave up 0 bases, with 7 bases separating them. Germline CDR1 GTSNPN, CDR2 SVGIG (reference sequence). CDR3 length: 12 amino acids. The CDR3 loop is CALDTNTGELFF. The CDR3 nucleotides are TGTGCCCTCGACACGAACACCGGGGAGCTGTTTTTT.

This clonotype was counted many times. The V and J genes are TRBV7-6 and TRBJ2-7, with D hard to call. The germline V gene encodes CDR1 SGHVS and CDR2 FNYEAQ. The CDR3 runs 13 residues. The ends were cut back, 1 base at V and 3 bases at J, with 7 bases in the middle. Here the CDR3 reads CASSLGERYEQYV. CDR3 coding DNA: TGTGCCAGCAGCTTAGGGGAACGCTACGAGCAGTACGTC.

The rearrangement links TRBV30 to TRBJ1-2; D not certain. Looked up from germline, CDR1 is GTSNPN and CDR2 is SVGIG (reference sequence). The CDR3 extends over 13 amino acids. Trimming cost V 0 bases and J 3 bases, with 8 bases left between them. Here the CDR3 DNA reads TGTGCCTGGAGTGTGGGTACCTACTATGGCTACACCTTC. Translating gives CAWSVGTYYGYTF.

This clonotype was recorded at least ten times. The CDR3 nucleotides read TGTGCCAGCAGTTTTGGACAGCACAACACTGAAGCTTTCTTT. It codes for CASSFGQHNTEAFF. This chain uses TRBV12-3 or TRBV12-4 with TRBJ1-1; TRBD1 is a possible D gene (6 bases). V was shortened by 3 bases and J by 2 bases, with 10 bases between the two germline ends. The CDR3 covers 14 residues.

This clonotype was found a few times. This chain links TRBV7-8 with TRBJ2-7, with 7 positions matching TRBD1. V shed 3 bases and J 4 bases; nucleotides not matched to a gene: 3. The CDR3 has 13 residues. Germline V gene sequence: CDR1 SGHVS, CDR2 FQNEAQ. In DNA, the CDR3 is TGTGCCAGCAGCTTCTCAGGGGGTTACGAGCAGTACGTC. It translates to CASSFSGGYEQYV.

This clonotype was detected ten times or more. V gene TRBV6-2 or TRBV6-3 combines with J gene TRBJ2-2; D remains unclear. The CDR3 sequence is 16 residues long. From germline, CDR1 is MNHEY and CDR2 SVGEGT. V gave up 2 bases and J gave up 6 bases, with 16 bases separating them. The CDR3, as DNA: TGTGCCAGCAGTTACCCCCGACGGACCTCTCCCGGGGAGCTGTTTTTT. This encodes CASSYPRRTSPGELFF.

This clonotype was found many times. The chain combines TRBV7-2 with TRBJ2-1; TRBD2 agrees at 7 bases. Germline-derived CDR1 and CDR2 are SGHTA and FQGNSA. This CDR3 region has 15 residues. The V segment lost 7 bases and the J segment 0 bases; nucleotides outside the gene matches: 6. The CDR3 nucleotides read TGTGCCAGCACCCCTGGCGGGGGCTCCTACAATGAGCAGTTCTTC. Its protein product is CASTPGGGSYNEQFF.

This clonotype was seen more than once but under ten times. The rearrangement uses TRBV14 and TRBJ2-1; perhaps TRBD1 as D (5 bases). Looked up from germline, CDR1 is SGHDN and CDR2 is FVKESK. V lost 4 bases, J lost 1 base, and 17 bases lay in between. This CDR3 region has 17 residues. The CDR3 DNA sequence: TGTGCCAGCAGCCTTCTGGACACGCAGTTATCCTACAATGAGCAGTTCTTC. Translating gives CASSLLDTQLSYNEQFF.

This clonotype was seen only a few times. The rearrangement joins TRBV5-1 to TRBJ1-2; TRBD1 might be the D (5 bases). CDR1 is SGHRS, CDR2 YFSETQ, per germline. V was clipped by 0 bases and J by 11 bases, with 11 bases between them. The CDR3 consists of 12 residues. The CDR3 bases are TGCGCCAGCAGCTTGGACAGTGAGGGGTACACCTTC. Translation: CASSLDSEGYTF. The full variable domain, completed using reference TRBV5-1 and TRBJ1-2, is KAGVTQTPRYLIKTRGQQVTLSCSPISGHRSVSWYQQTPGQGLQFLFEYFSETQRNKGNFPGRFSGRQFSNSRSEMNVSTLELGDSALYLCASSLDSEGYTFGSGTRLTVV.

This clonotype was detected many times. The genes are TRBV7-8 and TRBJ1-2, with 7 bases matching TRBD1. CDR1 is SGHVS and CDR2 is FQNEAQ in the germline V gene. With 6 bases clipped from V and 4 bases from J, the junction kept 11 bases outside the gene matches. This CDR3 has 15 amino acids. The CDR3 nucleotides read TGTGCCAGCAGATCTTTCCGGGACAGCCTCTATGGCTACACCTTC. Its translation: CASRSFRDSLYGYTF.

This clonotype has a count of ten or more. The rearrangement links TRBV5-1 to TRBJ2-1; 8 nucleotides align to TRBD2. This CDR3 is built from 14 residues. Germline values: CDR1 SGHRS, CDR2 YFSETQ. V shed 0 bases, J shed 9 bases, and the junction held 5 bases outside the gene matches. CDR3 sequence: CASSLDGGAAEQFF. The CDR3 bases are TGCGCCAGCAGCTTGGACGGGGGGGCAGCTGAGCAGTTCTTC.

The chain uses TRBV3-1 and TRBJ2-5; 9 bases agree with TRBD2. CDR1 and CDR2 from the germline V gene are LGHDT and YNNKEL (reference sequence). The junction had 4 bases not matched to a gene; V was cut back by 5 bases and J by 6 bases. The CDR3 runs to 13 residues. The CDR3 nucleotides are TGTGCCAGCAGCTTCGGGACTAGCCAGACCCAGTACTTC. It encodes CASSFGTSQTQYF.

At least ten counts were recorded for this clonotype. The chain recombines TRBV11-2 with TRBJ1-1; D may be TRBD1 (6 bases). V was clipped by 3 bases and J by 1 base, with 18 bases between them. Germline assignment: CDR1 SGHAT and CDR2 FQNNGV. The CDR3 runs to 17 residues. CDR3 nucleotides: TGTGCCAGCAGCTTGTCGGACAGCACTGGATCGAACACTGAAGCTTTCTTT. It yields the protein CASSLSDSTGSNTEAFF.

Ten or more counts support this clonotype. The genes are TRBV29-1 and TRBJ2-3, with no clear D. This CDR3 comprises 12 residues. Germline-derived CDR1 and CDR2 are SQVTM and ANQGSEA. The V end lost 5 bases, the J end lost 0 bases, and 6 bases lay between the germline ends. The CDR3 DNA reads as TGCAGCGTTCCGGAGAGCACAGATACGCAGTATTTT. This codes for CSVPESTDTQYF.

This clonotype showed up many times. The genes are TRBV7-9 and TRBJ1-3; D uncertain. V was pared by 2 bases and J by 8 bases, with 7 bases between. The CDR3 length is 12 residues. Germline V gene sequence: CDR1 SEHNR, CDR2 FQNEAQ (reference sequence). CDR3 region: CASSLYGDTIYF. In DNA form, the CDR3 reads TGTGCCAGCAGCTTATATGGGGACACCATATATTTT.

The table lists this clonotype with many counts. V is TRBV7-2 and J is TRBJ1-5; D remains unclear. The germline CDR1 and CDR2 sequences are SGHTA and FQGNSA. Trimming removed 1 base from V and 1 base from J, with 8 bases in between. The CDR3 is made up of 15 amino acids. CDR3 DNA: TGTGCCAGCAGCTTAGTGGCGCAAAGCAATCAGCCCCAGCATTTT. Translation gives CASSLVAQSNQPQHF.